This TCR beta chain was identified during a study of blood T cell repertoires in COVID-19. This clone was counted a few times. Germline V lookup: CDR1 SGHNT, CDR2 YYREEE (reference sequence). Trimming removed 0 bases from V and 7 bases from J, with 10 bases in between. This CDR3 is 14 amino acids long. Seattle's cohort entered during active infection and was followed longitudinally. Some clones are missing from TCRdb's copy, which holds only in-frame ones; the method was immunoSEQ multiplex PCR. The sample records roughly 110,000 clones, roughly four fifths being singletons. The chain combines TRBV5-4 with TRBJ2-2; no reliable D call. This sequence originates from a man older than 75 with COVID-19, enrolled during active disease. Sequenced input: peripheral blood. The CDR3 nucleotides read TGTGCCAGCAGCTTGGGGTTTTCTAGCGGGGAGCTGTTTTTT. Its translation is CASSLGFSSGELFF.